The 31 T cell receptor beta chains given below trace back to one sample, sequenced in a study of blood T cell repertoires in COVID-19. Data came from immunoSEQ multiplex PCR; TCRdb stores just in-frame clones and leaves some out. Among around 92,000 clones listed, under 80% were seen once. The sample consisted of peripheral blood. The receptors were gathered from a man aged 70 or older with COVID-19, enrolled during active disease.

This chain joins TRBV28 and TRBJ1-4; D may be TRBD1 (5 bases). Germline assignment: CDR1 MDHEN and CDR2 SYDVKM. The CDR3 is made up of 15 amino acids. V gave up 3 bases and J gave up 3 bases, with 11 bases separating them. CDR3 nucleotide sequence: TGTGCCAGCAGTTTGGCGGGGGGATCTAATGAAAAACTGTTTTTT. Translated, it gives CASSLAGGSNEKLFF.

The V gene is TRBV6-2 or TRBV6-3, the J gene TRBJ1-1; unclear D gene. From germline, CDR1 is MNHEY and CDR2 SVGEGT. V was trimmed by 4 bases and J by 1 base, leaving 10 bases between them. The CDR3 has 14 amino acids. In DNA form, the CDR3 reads TGTGCCAGCAGTTGGTTAGCCGGGAACACTGAAGCTTTCTTT. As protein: CASSWLAGNTEAFF.

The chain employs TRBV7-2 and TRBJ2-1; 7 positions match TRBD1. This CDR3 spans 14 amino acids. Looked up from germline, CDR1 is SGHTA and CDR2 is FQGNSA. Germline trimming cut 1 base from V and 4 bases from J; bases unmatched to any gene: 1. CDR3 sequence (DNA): TGTGCCAGCAGCTTAGGGACAGGTTACAATGAGCAGTTCTTC. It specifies CASSLGTGYNEQFF.

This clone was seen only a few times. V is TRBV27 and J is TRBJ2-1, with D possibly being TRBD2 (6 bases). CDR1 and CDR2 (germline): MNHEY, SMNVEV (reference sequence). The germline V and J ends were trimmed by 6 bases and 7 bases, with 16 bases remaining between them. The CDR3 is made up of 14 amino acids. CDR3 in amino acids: CASRYRFGGNEQFF. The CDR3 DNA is TGTGCCAGCAGATACCGATTTGGGGGGAATGAGCAGTTCTTC.

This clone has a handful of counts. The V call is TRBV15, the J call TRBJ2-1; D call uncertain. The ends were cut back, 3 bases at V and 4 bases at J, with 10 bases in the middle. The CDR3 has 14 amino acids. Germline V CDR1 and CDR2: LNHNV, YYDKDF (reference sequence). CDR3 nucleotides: TGTGCCACCAGCAGTGACAACATATACAATGAGCAGTTCTTC. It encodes CATSSDNIYNEQFF.

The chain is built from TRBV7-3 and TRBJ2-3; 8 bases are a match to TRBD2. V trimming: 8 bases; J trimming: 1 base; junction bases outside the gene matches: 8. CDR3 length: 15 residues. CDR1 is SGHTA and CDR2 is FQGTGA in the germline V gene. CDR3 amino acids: CASGRAGEGTDTQYF. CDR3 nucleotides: TGTGCCAGCGGAAGAGCGGGAGAAGGCACAGATACGCAGTATTTT. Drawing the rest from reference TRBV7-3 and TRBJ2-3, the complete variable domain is GAGVSQTPSNKVTEKGKYVELRCDPISGHTALYWYRQSLGQGPEFLIYFQGTGAADDSGLPNDRFFAVRPEGSVSTLKIQRTERGDSAVYLCASGRAGEGTDTQYFGPGTRLTVL.

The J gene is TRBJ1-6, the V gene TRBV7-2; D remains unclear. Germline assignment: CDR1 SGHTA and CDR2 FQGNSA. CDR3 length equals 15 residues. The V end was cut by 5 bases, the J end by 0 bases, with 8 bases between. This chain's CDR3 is CASSPGGSYNSPLHF. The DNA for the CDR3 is TGTGCCAGCAGCCCCGGTGGCTCCTATAATTCACCCCTCCACTTT.

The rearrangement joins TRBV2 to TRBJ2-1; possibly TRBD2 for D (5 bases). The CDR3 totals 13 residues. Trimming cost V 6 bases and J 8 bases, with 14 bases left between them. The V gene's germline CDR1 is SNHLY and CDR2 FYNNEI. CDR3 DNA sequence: TGTGCCAGCAGATCCCCCCCGGGGTATGAGCAGTTCTTC. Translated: CASRSPPGYEQFF. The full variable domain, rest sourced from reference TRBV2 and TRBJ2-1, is EPEVTQTPSHQVTQMGQEVILRCVPISNHLYFYWYRQILGQKVEFLVSFYNNEISEKSEIFDDQFSVERPDGSNFTLKIRSTKLEDSAMYFCASRSPPGYEQFFGPGTRLTVL.

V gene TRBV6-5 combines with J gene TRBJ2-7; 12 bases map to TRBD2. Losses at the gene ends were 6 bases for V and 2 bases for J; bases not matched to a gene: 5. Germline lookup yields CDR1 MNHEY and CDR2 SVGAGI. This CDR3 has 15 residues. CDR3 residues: CASRPSGRGTYEQYF. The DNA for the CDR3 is TGTGCCAGCAGACCTAGCGGGAGGGGGACCTACGAGCAGTACTTC.

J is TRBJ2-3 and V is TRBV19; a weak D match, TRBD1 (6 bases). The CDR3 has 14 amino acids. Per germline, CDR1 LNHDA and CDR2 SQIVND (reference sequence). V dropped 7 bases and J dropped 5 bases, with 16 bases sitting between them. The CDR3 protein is CASTSRQGGDTQYF. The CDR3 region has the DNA TGTGCCAGTACCTCAAGGCAAGGGGGAGATACGCAGTATTTT.

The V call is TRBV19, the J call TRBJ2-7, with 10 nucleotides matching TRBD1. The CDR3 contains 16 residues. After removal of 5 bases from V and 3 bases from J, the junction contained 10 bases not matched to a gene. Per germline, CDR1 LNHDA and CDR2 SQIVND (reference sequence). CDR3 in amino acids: CASSPQDRGRLYEQYF. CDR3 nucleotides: TGTGCCAGTAGTCCGCAAGACAGGGGGCGCCTCTACGAGCAGTACTTC.

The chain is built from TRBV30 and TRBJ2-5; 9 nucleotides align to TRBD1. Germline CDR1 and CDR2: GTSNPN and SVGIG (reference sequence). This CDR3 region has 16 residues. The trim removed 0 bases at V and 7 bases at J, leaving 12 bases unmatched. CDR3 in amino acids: CAWSVGWGQGFATQYF. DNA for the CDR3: TGTGCCTGGAGTGTCGGGTGGGGACAGGGTTTTGCGACCCAGTACTTC. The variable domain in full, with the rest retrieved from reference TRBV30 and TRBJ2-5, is SQTIHQWPATLVQPVGSPLSLECTVEGTSNPNLYWYRQAAGRGLQLLFYSVGIGQISSEVPQNLSASRPQDRQFILSSKKLLLSDSGFYLCAWSVGWGQGFATQYFGPGTRLLVL.

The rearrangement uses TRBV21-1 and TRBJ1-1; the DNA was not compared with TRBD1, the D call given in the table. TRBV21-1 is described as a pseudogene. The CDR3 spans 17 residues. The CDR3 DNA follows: TGTGCCAGCAGCCCTCGGACAGGGAGTACGAGGAACACTGAAGCTTTCTTT. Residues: CASSPRTGSTRNTEAFF.

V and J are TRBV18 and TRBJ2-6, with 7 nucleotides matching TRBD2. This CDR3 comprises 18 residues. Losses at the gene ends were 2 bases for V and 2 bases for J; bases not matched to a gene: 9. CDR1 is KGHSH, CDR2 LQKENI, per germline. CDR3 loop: CASSPKAGAGAGANVLTF. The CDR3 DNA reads TGTGCCAGCTCACCAAAGGCGGGCGCGGGGGCTGGGGCCAACGTCCTGACTTTC.

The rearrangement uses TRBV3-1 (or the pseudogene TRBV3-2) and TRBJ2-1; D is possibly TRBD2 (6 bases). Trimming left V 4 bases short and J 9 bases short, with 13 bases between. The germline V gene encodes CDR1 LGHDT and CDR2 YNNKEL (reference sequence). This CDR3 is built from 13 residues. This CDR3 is CASSLAAAGEQFF. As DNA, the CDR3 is TGTGCCAGCAGCCTAGCTGCAGCGGGTGAGCAGTTCTTC.

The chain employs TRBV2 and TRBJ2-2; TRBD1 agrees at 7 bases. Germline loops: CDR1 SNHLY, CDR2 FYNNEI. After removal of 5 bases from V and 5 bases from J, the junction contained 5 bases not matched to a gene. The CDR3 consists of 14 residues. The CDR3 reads CASSWEQGTGELFF. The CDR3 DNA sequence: TGTGCCAGCAGTTGGGAACAGGGGACCGGGGAGCTGTTTTTT.

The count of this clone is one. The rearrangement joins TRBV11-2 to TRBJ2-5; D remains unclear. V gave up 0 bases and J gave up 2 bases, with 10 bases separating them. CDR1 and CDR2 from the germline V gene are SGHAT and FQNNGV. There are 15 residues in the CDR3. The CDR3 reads CASSLDRQRQETQYF. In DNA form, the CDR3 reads TGTGCCAGCAGCTTAGATCGGCAGCGACAAGAGACCCAGTACTTC.

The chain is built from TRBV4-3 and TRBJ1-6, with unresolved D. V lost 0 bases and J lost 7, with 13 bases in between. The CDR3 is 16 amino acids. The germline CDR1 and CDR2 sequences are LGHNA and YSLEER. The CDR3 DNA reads TGCGCCAGCAGCCAAGATCGTAACAGTCGAAATTCACCCCTCCACTTT. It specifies CASSQDRNSRNSPLHF.

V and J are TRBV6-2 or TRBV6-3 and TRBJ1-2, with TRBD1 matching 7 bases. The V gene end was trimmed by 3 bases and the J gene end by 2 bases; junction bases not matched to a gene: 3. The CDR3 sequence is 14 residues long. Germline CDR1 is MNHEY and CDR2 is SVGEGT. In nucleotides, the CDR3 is TGTGCCAGCAGTTATTGGGACAGCAACTATGGCTACACCTTC. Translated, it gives CASSYWDSNYGYTF.

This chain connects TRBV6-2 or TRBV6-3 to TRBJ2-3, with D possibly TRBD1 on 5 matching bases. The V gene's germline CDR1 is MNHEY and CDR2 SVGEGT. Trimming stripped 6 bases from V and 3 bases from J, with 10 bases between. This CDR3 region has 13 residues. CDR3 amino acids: CASSPRQTDTQYF. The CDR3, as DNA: TGTGCCAGCAGCCCGAGACAGACAGATACGCAGTATTTT.

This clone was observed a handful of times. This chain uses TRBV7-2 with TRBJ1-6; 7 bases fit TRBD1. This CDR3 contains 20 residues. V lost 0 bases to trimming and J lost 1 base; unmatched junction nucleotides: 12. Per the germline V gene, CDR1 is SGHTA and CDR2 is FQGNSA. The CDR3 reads CASSLATGVLRGSYNSPLHF. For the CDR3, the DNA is TGTGCCAGCAGCTTAGCTACAGGGGTTTTACGGGGATCCTATAATTCACCCCTCCACTTT.

The CDR3, as DNA: TGCGCCAGCAGCCAGGCCTTAGGGGCCAATCAGCCCCAGCATTTT. Its translation: CASSQALGANQPQHF. This sequence joins TRBV4-3 and TRBJ1-5, with a weak D call TRBD1 (5 bases). The CDR3 consists of 15 residues. Trimming removed 3 bases from V and 3 bases from J, with 12 bases in between. CDR1 is LGHNA, CDR2 YSLEER, per germline.

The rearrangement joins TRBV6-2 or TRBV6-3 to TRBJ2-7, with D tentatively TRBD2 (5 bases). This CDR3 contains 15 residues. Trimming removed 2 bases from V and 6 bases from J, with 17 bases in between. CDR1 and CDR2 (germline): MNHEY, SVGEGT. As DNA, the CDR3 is TGTGCCAGCAGTTACAGGAGGCGACGCGGGTTCGAGCAGTACTTC. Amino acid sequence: CASSYRRRRGFEQYF.

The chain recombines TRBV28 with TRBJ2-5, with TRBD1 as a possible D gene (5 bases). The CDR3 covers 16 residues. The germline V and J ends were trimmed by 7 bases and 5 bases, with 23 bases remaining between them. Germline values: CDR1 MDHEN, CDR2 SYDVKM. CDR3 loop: CASTWGTLQGSETQYF. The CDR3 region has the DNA TGTGCCAGCACCTGGGGCACCTTACAAGGTTCGGAGACCCAGTACTTC.

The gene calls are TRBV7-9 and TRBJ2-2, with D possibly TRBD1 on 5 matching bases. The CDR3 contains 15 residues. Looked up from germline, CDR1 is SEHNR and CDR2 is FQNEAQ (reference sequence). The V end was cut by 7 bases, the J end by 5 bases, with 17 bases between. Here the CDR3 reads CASTKEGAGTGELFF. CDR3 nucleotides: TGTGCCAGCACCAAAGAAGGGGCTGGGACCGGGGAGCTGTTTTTT.

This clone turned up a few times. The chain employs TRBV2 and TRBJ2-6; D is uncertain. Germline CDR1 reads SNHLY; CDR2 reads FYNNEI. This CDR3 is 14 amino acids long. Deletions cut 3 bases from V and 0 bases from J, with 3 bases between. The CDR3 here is CASSDYSGANVLTF. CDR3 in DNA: TGTGCCAGCAGTGACTACTCTGGGGCCAACGTCCTGACTTTC.

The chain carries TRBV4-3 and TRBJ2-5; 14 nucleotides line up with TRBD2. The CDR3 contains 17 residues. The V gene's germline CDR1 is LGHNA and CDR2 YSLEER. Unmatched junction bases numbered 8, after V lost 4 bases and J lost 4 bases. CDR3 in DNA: TGCGCCAGCAGCCGCGGACTAGCGGGAGGACATGGAGAGACCCAGTACTTC. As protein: CASSRGLAGGHGETQYF.

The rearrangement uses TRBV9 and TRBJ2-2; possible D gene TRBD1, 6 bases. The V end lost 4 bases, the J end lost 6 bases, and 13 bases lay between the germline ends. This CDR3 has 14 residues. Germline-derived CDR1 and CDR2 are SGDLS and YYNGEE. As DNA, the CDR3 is TGTGCCAGCAGCATACGACAGGATCCCGGGGAGCTGTTTTTT. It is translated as CASSIRQDPGELFF.

CDR3 region: CASSPQGWNSPLHF. The CDR3 DNA reads TGTGCCAGCAGCCCACAGGGGTGGAATTCACCCCTCCACTTT. V usage is TRBV7-2 and J usage is TRBJ1-6; 7 bases agree with TRBD1. In germline, CDR1 is SGHTA, CDR2 FQGNSA. The J segment lost 7 bases and the V segment lost 5 bases, leaving 5 bases of the junction unmatched. The CDR3 has 14 residues.

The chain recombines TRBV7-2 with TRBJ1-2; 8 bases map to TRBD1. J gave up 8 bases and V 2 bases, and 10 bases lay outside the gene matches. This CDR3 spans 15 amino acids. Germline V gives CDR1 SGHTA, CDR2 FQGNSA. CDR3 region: CASSLRRDRPKGYTF. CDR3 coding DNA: TGTGCCAGCAGCTTAAGACGGGACAGGCCCAAAGGCTACACCTTC.

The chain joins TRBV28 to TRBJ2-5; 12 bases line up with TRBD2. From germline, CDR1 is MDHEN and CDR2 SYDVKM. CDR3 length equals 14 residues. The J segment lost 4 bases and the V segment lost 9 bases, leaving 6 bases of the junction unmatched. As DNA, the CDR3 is TGTGCCAGTAGACTAGCGGGAGATATAGAGACCCAGTACTTC. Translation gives CASRLAGDIETQYF.